Listed here are 17 T cell receptor beta chains from one sample, sequenced in a study of blood T cell repertoires in COVID-19. The assay was immunoSEQ multiplex PCR, and TCRdb's table has in-frame clones only and misses some. The profile shows roughly 87,000 clones, roughly 86% of them singletons. Input material: peripheral blood. The origin of the receptors is a human donor in a cohort sampled during active COVID-19.

This CDR3 is CASSMGGGVDEQYF. For the CDR3, the DNA is TGTGCCAGTAGTATGGGCGGGGGAGTCGACGAGCAGTACTTC. The chain is built from TRBV19 and TRBJ2-7, with 7 bases that match TRBD2. The CDR3 totals 14 residues. Germline V lookup: CDR1 LNHDA, CDR2 SQIVND (reference sequence). V lost 3 bases, J lost 5 bases, and 7 bases stayed unmatched.

This clone occurred once. The chain carries TRBV7-2 and TRBJ2-1; D may be TRBD1 (6 bases). With 1 base removed from V and 3 bases from J, the gap between germline ends came to 7 bases. This CDR3 comprises 14 residues. Germline CDR1 and CDR2: SGHTA and FQGNSA. The CDR3 DNA reads TGTGCCAGCAGCTTAGAGGGGGTCTACAATGAGCAGTTCTTC. Translated: CASSLEGVYNEQFF.

V and J are TRBV24-1 and TRBJ2-5; 9 bases are a match to TRBD1. The trim removed 5 bases at V and 9 bases at J, leaving 15 bases unmatched. The CDR3 is 16 residues long. Germline lookup yields CDR1 KGHDR and CDR2 SFDVKD. The CDR3 DNA sequence: TGTGCCACCAGTGCGACCGGGACAGGGCCCAAGTCCGCCCAGTACTTC. Its protein is CATSATGTGPKSAQYF.

This clone has just one count. The chain has TRBV27 and TRBJ2-5, with D perhaps TRBD2 (5 bases). Trimming removed 5 bases from V and 7 bases from J, with 8 bases in between. This CDR3 contains 11 residues. The V gene's germline CDR1 is MNHEY and CDR2 SMNVEV (reference sequence). The CDR3 DNA follows: TGTGCCAGCAGTAGGGCGGGGACCCAGTACTTC. Protein: CASSRAGTQYF.

This clone is a singleton in its sample. The V gene is TRBV6-2 or TRBV6-3, the J gene TRBJ2-7; tentatively, D is TRBD2 (6 bases). V dropped 6 bases and J dropped 3 bases, with 21 bases sitting between them. The CDR3 covers 16 residues. Germline lookup yields CDR1 MNHEY and CDR2 SVGEGT. CDR3 amino acids: CASSPIRGRGSYEQYF. DNA for the CDR3: TGTGCCAGCAGCCCGATAAGAGGACGGGGGAGCTACGAGCAGTACTTC.

This rearrangement joins TRBV6-1 to TRBJ1-2; D might be TRBD1 (5 bases). Trimming stripped 3 bases from V and 0 bases from J, with 5 bases between. This CDR3 contains 13 residues. Per the germline V gene, CDR1 is MNHNS and CDR2 is SASEGT. In DNA form, the CDR3 reads TGTGCCAGCAGTGAGACAGCTAACTATGGCTACACCTTC. Amino acids: CASSETANYGYTF.

J is TRBJ2-7 and V is TRBV7-2, with 9 bases that match TRBD1. There are 14 residues in the CDR3. Germline CDR1 and CDR2: SGHTA and FQGNSA. The trim removed 3 bases at V and 5 bases at J, leaving 5 bases unmatched. DNA for the CDR3: TGTGCCAGCAGCTTCGGACAGGGGAGTGACGAGCAGTACTTC. Protein product: CASSFGQGSDEQYF.

This chain joins TRBV11-3 and TRBJ2-1; possibly TRBD1 for D (7 bases). From germline, CDR1 is SGHNT and CDR2 YENEEA. Trimming removed 2 bases at V and 2 bases at J, with 10 bases between. The CDR3 runs to 15 residues. CDR3 residues: CASSLSGGPYNEQFF. CDR3 nucleotides: TGTGCCAGCAGCTTATCAGGGGGGCCCTACAATGAGCAGTTCTTC. Together with reference TRBV11-3 and TRBJ2-1, the CDR3 gives the full variable domain: EAGVVQSPRYKIIEKKQPVAFWCNPISGHNTLYWYLQNLGQGPELLIRYENEEAVDDSQLPKDRFSAERLKGVDSTLKIQPAELGDSAVYLCASSLSGGPYNEQFFGPGTRLTVL.

This clone was seen only once. The rearrangement joins TRBV10-3 to TRBJ2-3, with TRBD1 matching over 7 bases. Looked up from germline, CDR1 is ENHRY and CDR2 is SYGVKD. This CDR3 has 14 amino acids. Trimming cost V 10 bases and J 2 bases; bases outside gene matches: 9. CDR3 DNA: TGTGCCACGGAAACCGGGACAGACACAGATACGCAGTATTTT. This sequence encodes CATETGTDTDTQYF.

The V and J genes are TRBV11-2 and TRBJ2-1; weak D call: TRBD2 (6 bases). From germline, CDR1 is SGHAT and CDR2 FQNNGV. Trimming pared 5 bases from V and 6 bases from J, leaving 11 bases between. The CDR3 spans 13 residues. CDR3 DNA: TGTGCCAGCAGCGCGATGACTAGCAATGAGCAGTTCTTC. Its protein is CASSAMTSNEQFF.

This clone was counted a single time. The V gene is TRBV10-3, the J gene TRBJ1-5, with 8 bases aligning to TRBD1. The germline gives CDR1 ENHRY, CDR2 SYGVKD. The CDR3 is 15 residues long. V trimming: 2 bases; J trimming: 6 bases; junction bases outside the gene matches: 6. The CDR3 DNA reads as TGTGCCATCAGTGAGGCCACAGGGGGAATTCAGCCCCAGCATTTT. Translating gives CAISEATGGIQPQHF.

V usage is TRBV7-2 and J usage is TRBJ2-3, with D possibly being TRBD1 (5 bases). The CDR3 length is 15 residues. Germline loops: CDR1 SGHTA, CDR2 FQGNSA. The germline V and J ends were trimmed by 5 bases and 0 bases, with 12 bases remaining between them. The CDR3 loop reads CASSKQATSTDTQYF. DNA for the CDR3: TGTGCCAGCAGCAAACAGGCCACTAGCACAGATACGCAGTATTTT.

V is TRBV28 and J is TRBJ1-2; D remains ambiguous. The CDR3 contains 13 residues. Trimming pared 1 base from V and 4 bases from J, leaving 7 bases between. Germline values: CDR1 MDHEN, CDR2 SYDVKM. The DNA of the CDR3 is TGTGCCAGCAGTTTATCCCCGGTCTATGGCTACACCTTC. It yields the protein CASSLSPVYGYTF.

Here the CDR3 reads CASSPGGGGATDTQYF. DNA of the CDR3: TGTGCCAGCAGCCCGGGGGGGGGAGGAGCGACAGATACGCAGTATTTT. This chain joins TRBV11-2 and TRBJ2-3; 8 bases are shared with TRBD2. CDR1 is SGHAT, CDR2 FQNNGV, per germline. The CDR3 has 16 residues. The J segment lost 3 bases and the V segment lost 5 bases, leaving 10 bases of the junction unmatched.

This sequence joins TRBV6-2 or TRBV6-3 and TRBJ2-2, with D possibly TRBD1 on 5 matching bases. Looked up from germline, CDR1 is MNHEY and CDR2 is SVGEGT. V was pared by 0 bases and J by 3 bases, with 14 bases between. This CDR3 is built from 17 residues. The CDR3, as DNA: TGTGCCAGCAGTTACTCGAGCGACAGAGTGCACACCGGGGAGCTGTTTTTT. Translating gives CASSYSSDRVHTGELFF.

The chain has TRBV19 and TRBJ2-3; maybe TRBD1 (6 bases). Looked up from germline, CDR1 is LNHDA and CDR2 is SQIVND (reference sequence). There are 15 residues in the CDR3. Trimming stripped 6 bases from V and 2 bases from J, with 15 bases between. The CDR3 sequence is CASRVRDTFTDTQYF. Written as DNA, the CDR3 is TGTGCCAGTAGAGTTAGGGACACCTTCACAGATACGCAGTATTTT.

The J gene is TRBJ1-1, the V gene TRBV7-6; D perhaps matches TRBD1 (5 bases). This CDR3 has 15 amino acids. V lost 2 bases to trimming and J lost 3 bases, with 13 bases between them. Germline V lookup: CDR1 SGHVS, CDR2 FNYEAQ. The CDR3 sequence is CASSLSWGGDTEAFF. CDR3 nucleotide sequence: TGTGCCAGCAGCTTATCGTGGGGGGGAGACACTGAAGCTTTCTTT.